This TCR beta chain was recovered during a study of molecular identifiers for immune sequencing clone quantification. One entry per CDR3 protein results from TCRdb running MiXCR on the PCR reads. The sample includes 250,000 to 400,000 distinct CDR3 sequences, about a fifth of them seen just once. This clonotype was counted a few times. Its antigen is still unknown. The CDR3 has 15 residues. CDR1 and CDR2 from the germline V gene are SNHLY and FYNNEI. Trimming removed 3 bases at V and 5 bases at J, with 16 bases between. Study-level findings and limits: It was shown that clones above 20 RNA copies held over 99% of effector molecules, but under 1% in naive cells.

This TCR was sampled from a human donor in good health. Some libraries in this study had Jurkat cell RNA spiked in. The chain has TRBV2 and TRBJ2-5; D might be TRBD1 (6 bases). Sequencing used naive CD8+ T cells from blood, with Jurkat cell RNA spiked in. Noted subset: FACS-sorted CD8+CD4-CCR7+CD45RA+ naive T cells. This CDR3 reads CASSDRGLLSETQYF. For the CDR3, the DNA is TGTGCCAGCAGTGACAGGGGCCTTCTTTCTGAGACCCAGTACTTC.